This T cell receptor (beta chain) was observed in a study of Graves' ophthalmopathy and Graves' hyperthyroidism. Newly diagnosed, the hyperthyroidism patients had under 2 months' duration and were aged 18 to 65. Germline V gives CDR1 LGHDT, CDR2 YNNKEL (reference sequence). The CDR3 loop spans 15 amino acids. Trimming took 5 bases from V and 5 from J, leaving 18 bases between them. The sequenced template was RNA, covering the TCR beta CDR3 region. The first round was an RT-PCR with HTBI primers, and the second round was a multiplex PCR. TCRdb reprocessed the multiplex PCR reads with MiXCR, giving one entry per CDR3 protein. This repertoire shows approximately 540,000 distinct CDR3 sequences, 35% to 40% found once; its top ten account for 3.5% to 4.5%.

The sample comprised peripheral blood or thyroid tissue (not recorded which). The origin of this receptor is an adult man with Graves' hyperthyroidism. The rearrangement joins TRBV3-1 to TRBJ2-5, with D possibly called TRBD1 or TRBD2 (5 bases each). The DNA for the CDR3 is TGTGCCAGCAGCGGTGGACATCACCCGGGGGAGACCCAGTACTTC. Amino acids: CASSGGHHPGETQYF.